This T cell receptor (beta chain) was profiled in a study of response to subunit inactivated influenza vaccine. Study-wide results and limits: Seasonal influenza vaccination, on each occasion, was suggested by the authors to recruit few new T cells.

This clonotype was found many times. Its antigen is unknown. TCRdb re-derived calls from the RT-PCR reads in MiXCR, one entry per CDR3 protein. The sample records 500,000 to 650,000 distinct CDR3 sequences, about 8% being singletons. The CDR3 totals 15 residues. Germline CDR1 ENHRY, CDR2 SYGVKD. V was cut by 6 bases and J by 1 base, with 13 bases left in between. Here the sequenced sample was PBMCs from blood, taken roughly 24 months after vaccination. V gene TRBV10-3 combines with J gene TRBJ1-5; possibly TRBD1 for D (5 bases). This TCR derives from a man in his fifties or sixties who received an inactivated influenza vaccine. The CDR3 bases are TGTGCCATCAGCGGGGGGAAGGTGAGCAATCAGCCCCAGCATTTT. Translation gives CAISGGKVSNQPQHF.